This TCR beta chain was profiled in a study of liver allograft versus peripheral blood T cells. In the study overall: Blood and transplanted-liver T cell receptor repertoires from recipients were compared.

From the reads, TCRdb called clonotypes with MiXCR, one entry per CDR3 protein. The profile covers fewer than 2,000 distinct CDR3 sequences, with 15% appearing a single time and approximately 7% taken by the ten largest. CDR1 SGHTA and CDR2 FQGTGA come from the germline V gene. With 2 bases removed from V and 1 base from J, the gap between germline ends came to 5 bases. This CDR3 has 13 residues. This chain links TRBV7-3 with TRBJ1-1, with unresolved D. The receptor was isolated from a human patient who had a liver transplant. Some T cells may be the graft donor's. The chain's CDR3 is CASSLSENTEAFF. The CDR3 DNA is TGTGCCAGCAGCTTATCGGAGAACACTGAAGCTTTCTTT. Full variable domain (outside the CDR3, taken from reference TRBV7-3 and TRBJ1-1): GAGVSQTPSNKVTEKGKYVELRCDPISGHTALYWYRQSLGQGPEFLIYFQGTGAADDSGLPNDRFFAVRPEGSVSTLKIQRTERGDSAVYLCASSLSENTEAFFGQGTRLTVV.